These 17 T cell receptor beta chains were sequenced from one sample in a study of cytomegalovirus exposure and HLA in healthy donors (TCRdb year 2017). The protocol used for the library was the immunoSEQ multiplex PCR assay. For the multiplex PCR, a mixture combining 60 forward primers for TCR Vbeta segments and 13 reverse primers for TCR Jbeta segments was used. TCRdb's version of the immuneACCESS table is confined to in-frame rearrangements and falls short of the full clone set. An unresolved V gene accounts for under half of the shortfall where checked; the remainder is of unknown origin. Within this sample are more than 95,000 clones, with around 78% of them counted one time only. The ten largest clones capture around 3.6% of the sample. Sample: PBMCs. Receptors were obtained from a man aged 35-49 years in good health and CMV-seronegative.

CDR3 amino acids: CASSPGGTGGYEQYF. CDR3 DNA: TGCGCCAGCAGCCCGGGCGGGACAGGGGGCTACGAGCAGTACTTC. This chain links TRBV5-1 with TRBJ2-7; 11 positions match TRBD1. This CDR3 comprises 15 residues. V trimming: 4 bases; J trimming: 3 bases; junction bases outside the gene matches: 6. Germline loops: CDR1 SGHRS, CDR2 YFSETQ.

A few counts support this clone. This chain joins TRBV7-2 and TRBJ1-5; TRBD1 matches at 8 bases. Trimming at V came to 3 bases and at J to 4 bases, leaving 5 bases not matched to a gene. Looked up from germline, CDR1 is SGHTA and CDR2 is FQGNSA. This CDR3 contains 15 residues. CDR3 in DNA: TGTGCCAGCAGCTTCGACGGGGACAGGAATCAGCCCCAGCATTTT. This translates into CASSFDGDRNQPQHF.

The V call is TRBV29-1, the J call TRBJ1-2; D uncertain. Germline CDR1 is SQVTM and CDR2 is ANQGSEA. CDR3 length: 11 residues. The ends were cut back, 7 bases at V and 4 bases at J, with 10 bases in the middle. Here the CDR3 reads CSESSVYGYTF. CDR3 DNA sequence: TGCAGCGAATCCTCGGTCTATGGCTACACCTTC. Full variable domain (missing parts from reference TRBV29-1 and TRBJ1-2): SAVISQKPSRDICQRGTSLTIQCQVDSQVTMMFWYRQQPGQSLTLIATANQGSEATYESGFVIDKFPISRPNLTFSTLTVSNMSPEDSSIYLCSESSVYGYTFGSGTRLTVV.

The count of this clone is one. The V call is TRBV7-2, the J call TRBJ2-3; D is ambiguous. V lost 2 bases and J 6 bases, leaving 9 bases between the germline ends. CDR1 and CDR2 from the germline V gene are SGHTA and FQGNSA. The CDR3 loop spans 13 amino acids. CDR3 amino acids: CASSLIKEDTQYF. CDR3 DNA sequence: TGTGCCAGCAGCTTAATTAAGGAGGATACGCAGTATTTT.

The chain is built from TRBV13 and TRBJ1-2, with TRBD1 as a possible D gene (5 bases). CDR3 length: 13 amino acids. The germline gives CDR1 PRHDT, CDR2 FYEKMQ (reference sequence). The V end was cut by 0 bases, the J end by 6 bases, with 8 bases between. The DNA of the CDR3 is TGTGCCAGCAGCTTAGGGGGGCAGGATGGCTACACCTTC. As protein: CASSLGGQDGYTF.

This clone was seen a few times. The chain employs TRBV18 and TRBJ2-7; the D gene is possibly TRBD1 (5 bases). This CDR3 is 14 amino acids long. The germline V and J ends were trimmed by 0 bases and 3 bases, with 9 bases remaining between them. CDR1 KGHSH and CDR2 LQKENI come from the germline V gene. DNA of the CDR3: TGTGCCAGCTCACCACCAGGGGCGCGCTACGAGCAGTACTTC. It yields the protein CASSPPGARYEQYF.

The chain links TRBV7-9 to TRBJ2-1; D perhaps matches TRBD2 (6 bases). Trimming took 1 base from V and 3 from J, leaving 7 bases between them. Germline V gene data show CDR1 as SEHNR and CDR2 as FQNEAQ (reference sequence). The CDR3 loop spans 14 amino acids. In DNA, the CDR3 is TGTGCCAGCAGCTTAGACGGGGGCTACAATGAGCAGTTCTTC. It codes for CASSLDGGYNEQFF.

V gene TRBV5-1 combines with J gene TRBJ2-7, with D possibly matching TRBD2 (5 bases). Deletions cut 0 bases from V and 4 bases from J, with 14 bases between. The germline gives CDR1 SGHRS, CDR2 YFSETQ. The CDR3 has 15 amino acids. The CDR3 reads CASSLDKEGSYEQYF. The CDR3 region has the DNA TGCGCCAGCAGCTTGGACAAAGAGGGATCTTACGAGCAGTACTTC.

V and J are TRBV7-9 and TRBJ1-1; D is undetermined. V was trimmed by 4 bases and J by 5 bases, leaving 17 bases between them. CDR3 length: 15 amino acids. CDR1 is SEHNR, CDR2 FQNEAQ, per germline (reference sequence). The DNA of the CDR3 is TGTGCCAGCAGCTCCCCTCCCGCCGGGTGGACTGAAGCTTTCTTT. Translating gives CASSSPPAGWTEAFF.

The chain employs TRBV7-2 and TRBJ2-5; TRBD2 is a possible D gene (7 bases). CDR1 is SGHTA and CDR2 is FQGNSA in the germline V gene. V lost 2 bases and J lost 2, with 21 bases in between. The CDR3 is 18 amino acids. Here the CDR3 DNA reads TGTGCCAGCAGCTTATGGGGGGGGCCCCGCGACCTGCAAGAGACCCAGTACTTC. This translates into CASSLWGGPRDLQETQYF. Drawing the rest from reference TRBV7-2 and TRBJ2-5, the complete variable domain is GAGVSQSPSNKVTEKGKDVELRCDPISGHTALYWYRQSLGQGLEFLIYFQGNSAPDKSGLPSDRFSAERTGGSVSTLTIQRTQQEDSAVYLCASSLWGGPRDLQETQYFGPGTRLLVL.

This sequence joins TRBV7-9 and TRBJ2-7; the D gene is possibly TRBD1 (6 bases). Germline V gene lookup returns CDR1 SEHNR and CDR2 FQNEAQ (reference sequence). Trimming stripped 1 base from V and 3 bases from J, with 13 bases between. The length of the CDR3 is 15 residues. The DNA of the CDR3 is TGTGCCAGCAGCTTAGAGGTGGCAGGGGACTACGAGCAGTACTTC. It specifies CASSLEVAGDYEQYF.

V gene TRBV7-9 combines with J gene TRBJ2-3, with D hard to call. V lost 3 bases to trimming and J lost 4 bases, with 2 bases between them. The CDR3 has 11 amino acids. Germline assignment: CDR1 SEHNR and CDR2 FQNEAQ (reference sequence). The CDR3 DNA sequence: TGTGCCAGCAGCTTCTCAGATACGCAGTATTTT. Its translation: CASSFSDTQYF.

This clone was seen a few times. The rearrangement uses TRBV5-4 and TRBJ2-7; perhaps TRBD2 as D (7 bases). Germline V CDR1 and CDR2: SGHNT, YYREEE (reference sequence). There are 15 residues in the CDR3. V lost 4 bases, J lost 0 bases, and 14 bases lay in between. CDR3 coding DNA: TGTGCCAGCAGCCCAGGGGACTACCGCTCCTACGAGCAGTACTTC. Its protein is CASSPGDYRSYEQYF.

The rearrangement joins TRBV6-5 to TRBJ2-5, with a tentative D call TRBD1 (6 bases). Gene TRBJ2-7 matches the end of the DNA better, so the J call may be wrong. CDR1 and CDR2 (germline): MNHEY, SVGAGI. This CDR3 region has 13 residues. As DNA, the CDR3 is TGTGCCAGTAGCTACAGGGAGACCTACGAGCAGTACTTC. This encodes CASSYRETYEQYF.

The chain employs TRBV7-9 and TRBJ1-5, with 7 bases identical to TRBD1. The ends lost 5 bases at V and 6 bases at J; junction bases unmatched: 19. CDR1 SEHNR and CDR2 FQNEAQ come from the germline V gene (reference sequence). This CDR3 has 18 amino acids. The chain's CDR3 is CASSPIGLNRGRGQPQHF. CDR3 DNA: TGTGCCAGCAGCCCCATTGGCCTTAACAGGGGCAGGGGTCAGCCCCAGCATTTT.

The chain employs TRBV5-1 and TRBJ2-5; 10 bases are a match to TRBD1. The length of the CDR3 is 15 residues. Germline loops: CDR1 SGHRS, CDR2 YFSETQ. The J segment lost 5 bases and the V segment lost 5 bases, leaving 9 bases of the junction unmatched. CDR3 sequence: CASRRTGGDGETQYF. The CDR3 DNA sequence: TGCGCCAGCAGACGGACAGGGGGTGATGGGGAGACCCAGTACTTC.

The chain uses TRBV6-5 and TRBJ2-7, with 7 positions matching TRBD1. Germline V CDR1 and CDR2: MNHEY, SVGAGI. The V and J ends lost 6 bases and 2 bases, in that order; junction bases with no gene match: 7. The CDR3 has 14 residues. The CDR3 nucleotides read TGTGCCAGCAGCCTCAGGGGGTTCCCCTACGAGCAGTACTTC. It codes for CASSLRGFPYEQYF.